Sequencing of this T cell receptor (beta chain) was carried out in a study of OX40 agonist ivuxolimab in advanced cancers. V lost 7 bases and J 4 bases, leaving 10 bases between the germline ends. Germline loops: CDR1 MDHEN, CDR2 SYDVKM. CDR3 size: 13 residues. Sequencing was performed with immunoSEQ multiplex PCR; in TCRdb, only in-frame clones are kept and a portion is missing. Here the sample spans under 60,000 clones, 82% being singletons. The sequence came from an adult with an advanced solid tumor such as melanoma, head and neck, liver or kidney cancer. This rearrangement joins TRBV28 to TRBJ2-2; the D gene is possibly TRBD1 (6 bases). Source: CD4+ or CD8+ T cells sorted from blood, taken in a trial of the OX40 agonist ivuxolimab. The CDR3 is CASNRDATGELFF. For the CDR3, the DNA is TGTGCCAGCAACAGGGATGCCACCGGGGAGCTGTTTTTT.